One TCR beta chain is described in this entry. Antigen specificity is unknown. This record belongs to a study of T cell responses to AZD1222 COVID-19 vaccine. Libraries were prepared by immunoSEQ multiplex PCR; TCRdb keeps only in-frame clonotypes and omits some of them. The sample holds 120,000 or so clones, approximately 92% seen once. Study outcomes and limitations: Spike was spanned by vaccine-associated CD4 TCRs, with dominance at 160-218 and 743-854. Unmutated variant regions are reportedly targeted by nearly half of spike-specific TCRs.

Trimming removed 1 base from V and 5 bases from J, with 18 bases in between. Germline assignment: CDR1 SGHKS and CDR2 YYEKEE (reference sequence). CDR3 length: 16 amino acids. This rearrangement joins TRBV5-5 to TRBJ1-2; D unresolved. This sequence originates from an adult who received the AZD1222 COVID-19 vaccine. The sample consisted of peripheral blood, taken 28 days after the second AZD1222 dose. The chain's CDR3 is CASSLILITPGYGYTF. As DNA, the CDR3 is TGTGCCAGCAGCTTGATCCTAATCACTCCCGGATATGGCTACACCTTC.